This TCR beta chain was recorded in a study of cytomegalovirus exposure and HLA in healthy donors. Study results and limitations: Upon later analysis, TCR association rates were observed to vary by HLA locus, being highest for DRB1 and lowest for HLA-C. Overall, roughly 170 TCR beta chains were annotated as cytomegalovirus-associated. TCR beta V segments were, for the most part, productive about 87% or about 30% of the time in an earlier analysis.

Details on this clone: Its antigen is unidentified.

The germline gives CDR1 SNHLY, CDR2 FYNNEI. This CDR3 has 15 residues. V shed 5 bases and J shed 0 bases, with 13 bases lying between them. Donors were ostensibly healthy at sampling, although undocumented immune exposures were probable. 60 Vbeta and 13 Jbeta primers were used in PCR. Libraries were prepared by immunoSEQ multiplex PCR; TCRdb keeps only in-frame clonotypes and omits some of them. The repertoire holds around 220,000 clones, roughly 85% seen once, with roughly 1.9% in the top ten. The chain uses TRBV2 and TRBJ1-2, with D perhaps matching TRBD1 (6 bases). Sequenced sample: PBMCs. The origin of this receptor is a man between 18 and 35 years old in good health and CMV-seronegative. CDR3 residues: CASSSGTFSNYGYTF. The CDR3 DNA follows: TGTGCCAGCAGTTCCGGGACATTCTCTAACTATGGCTACACCTTC.